The 10 T cell receptor beta chains reported below all come from one sample, sequenced in a study of blood T cell repertoires in COVID-19. Assay used: immunoSEQ multiplex PCR; TCRdb lists only in-frame clones, some missing. The sample holds about 15,000 clones; 80% to 90% are singletons and the top ten take roughly 34%. Sequenced input: peripheral blood. Receptors originate from a human donor in a cohort sampled during active COVID-19.

With respect to this clone: At one of its ends the junction is not consistent with the germline gene, which may arise from a read error. The chain recombines TRBV10-3 with TRBJ1-3, with TRBD1 matching over 9 bases. This CDR3 spans 11 amino acids. Looked up from germline, CDR1 is ENHRY and CDR2 is SYGVKD. CDR3 DNA sequence: TGTGCCAGCGAAGACCGGGACAGGGTGAATTTT. It translates to CASEDRDRVNF.

CDR3 nucleotides: TGTGCCAGCAGCCAGGGGGTTGGGTACGAGCAGTACTTC. Translating it yields CASSQGVGYEQYF. This rearrangement joins TRBV11-1 to TRBJ2-7, with 7 bases lining up with TRBD1. The CDR3 is 13 amino acids. CDR1 is SGHAT, CDR2 FQDESV, per germline (reference sequence). V lost 5 bases and J lost 4; bases outside the gene matches: 5.

This clone was seen only a few times. The chain links TRBV28 to TRBJ2-3; 7 positions match TRBD2. The germline V gene encodes CDR1 MDHEN and CDR2 SYDVKM. Unmatched junction bases numbered 15, after V lost 7 bases and J lost 2 bases. The CDR3 runs to 17 residues. The CDR3 nucleotides read TGTGCCAGCAACCCCTCCCTGGCTAGCGGCTACACAGATACGCAGTATTTT. It encodes CASNPSLASGYTDTQYF.

This chain uses TRBV7-3 with TRBJ1-2; 8 bases fit TRBD1. V lost 2 bases and J lost 8; bases outside the gene matches: 4. The CDR3 covers 13 residues. Germline V gene lookup returns CDR1 SGHTA and CDR2 FQGTGA. CDR3 sequence reads: CASSLLQGDGYTF. The CDR3 nucleotides are TGTGCCAGCAGCTTACTACAGGGGGACGGCTACACCTTC. The full variable domain, with the rest looked up from reference TRBV7-3 and TRBJ1-2, is GAGVSQTPSNKVTEKGKYVELRCDPISGHTALYWYRQSLGQGPEFLIYFQGTGAADDSGLPNDRFFAVRPEGSVSTLKIQRTERGDSAVYLCASSLLQGDGYTFGSGTRLTVV.

The V and J genes are TRBV4-1 and TRBJ2-7; 14 nucleotides align to TRBD2. Germline trimming cut 6 bases from V and 7 bases from J; bases unmatched to any gene: 20. Germline CDR1 MGHRA, CDR2 YSYEKL. The CDR3 length is 19 residues. Here the CDR3 reads CASRLSGTSGSIPRVEQYF. The CDR3 DNA follows: TGCGCCAGCAGACTCTCCGGGACTAGCGGGAGCATCCCTAGGGTGGAGCAGTACTTC.

V usage is TRBV9 and J usage is TRBJ1-1; TRBD1 matches 7 bases. V shed 3 bases and J 3 bases; nucleotides not matched to a gene: 2. This CDR3 is built from 13 residues. Germline V CDR1 and CDR2: SGDLS, YYNGEE. DNA for the CDR3: TGTGCCAGCAGCGCGGGACAGTACACTGAAGCTTTCTTT. Translating gives CASSAGQYTEAFF.

This clone was detected once. The chain combines TRBV19 with TRBJ2-7; TRBD1 agrees at 7 bases. This CDR3 is 15 amino acids long. J lost 1 base, V lost 9 bases, and 12 bases had no gene match. Germline values: CDR1 LNHDA, CDR2 SQIVND (reference sequence). The CDR3 spells CASRPETGRSYEQYF. In DNA, the CDR3 is TGTGCCAGCCGGCCGGAGACAGGGCGTTCCTACGAGCAGTACTTC.

The chain combines TRBV9 with TRBJ2-7, with a tentative D call TRBD2 (6 bases). V lost 0 bases and J lost 2, with 12 bases in between. The germline V gene encodes CDR1 SGDLS and CDR2 YYNGEE. This CDR3 is built from 15 residues. The CDR3 bases are TGTGCCAGCAGCGTAGCCTTTGCGGGACCCTACGAGCAGTACTTC. Translated, it gives CASSVAFAGPYEQYF.

V gene TRBV4-3 combines with J gene TRBJ1-1; 8 bases agree with TRBD1. The trim removed 1 base at V and 0 bases at J, leaving 7 bases unmatched. The CDR3 runs to 17 residues. Germline lookup yields CDR1 LGHNA and CDR2 YSLEER. DNA for the CDR3: TGCGCCAGCAGCCAAGGGGCCTGGACAGGGCTGAACACTGAAGCTTTCTTT. Translating it yields CASSQGAWTGLNTEAFF.

The V gene is TRBV5-5, the J gene TRBJ1-4; 8 bases map to TRBD1. This CDR3 has 15 amino acids. The junction had 6 bases not matched to a gene; V was cut back by 1 base and J by 7 bases. CDR1 and CDR2 from the germline V gene are SGHKS and YYEKEE (reference sequence). The CDR3 reads CASSLPTGESEKLFF. The CDR3 coding sequence is TGTGCCAGCAGCTTGCCGACAGGGGAAAGTGAAAAACTGTTTTTT.